Listed here is a single T cell receptor beta chain. Its specificity is unknown. One entry per CDR3 protein results from TCRdb running MiXCR on the RT-PCR reads. Of 860,000 or so distinct CDR3 sequences listed, roughly 20% are singletons. This sample is drawn from a study of response to subunit inactivated influenza vaccine. Trimming cost V 1 base and J 3 bases, with 7 bases left between them. The CDR3 has 14 amino acids. Germline V CDR1 and CDR2: SGHAT, FQNNGV. Study conclusions and caveats: A suggestion made by the authors is that each seasonal influenza vaccination recruits few new T cells.

The clonotype was recovered from a man aged 50-59 years who received an inactivated influenza vaccine. The source material was PBMCs from blood, sampled 4 to 6 days after vaccination. The V gene is TRBV11-2, the J gene TRBJ2-1; unclear D gene. CDR3 DNA: TGTGCCAGCAGCTTAGCACTGAACTACAATGAGCAGTTCTTC. Translating gives CASSLALNYNEQFF.